These T cell receptor beta chains were read from a single sample in a study of T cell repertoires in cytomegalovirus infection. TCRdb reprocessed the reads with MiXCR, giving one entry per CDR3 protein. Here the sample spans about 490,000 distinct CDR3 sequences, approximately 15% being singletons. Sequencing was performed on CD8+ T cells from PBMCs. Every receptor here comes from a human donor in good health (CMV status not recorded). Some clones in this sample may be carry-over from other donors' samples. The CDR3 runs from the conserved cysteine through the conserved F or W. A D gene is named only where the DNA matches it firmly. Clone size, where shown, is once, few, many, or a class for clones that have expanded.

v_call: TRBV20-1
clone_size: few
j_call: TRBJ1-3
cdr3_length: 17
d_call: TRBD1
cdr3_nt: TGCAGTGCTAGAGATCGAGGAGGGGGCTTCCCTGGAAACACCATATATTTT
cdr3_aa: CSARDRGGGFPGNTIYF

v_call: TRBV7-9
clone_size: many
j_call: TRBJ2-7
cdr3_length: 15
d_call: NA
cdr3_nt: TGTGCCAGCAGCTTGAGGGGGGAAGGCCTATACGAGCAGTACTTC
cdr3_aa: CASSLRGEGLYEQYF

v_call: TRBV24-1
clone_size: NA
j_call: TRBJ1-2
cdr3_length: 13
d_call: NA
cdr3_nt: TGTGCCACCAGTGATTCCTTGAGTAGCGGCTACACCTTC
cdr3_aa: CATSDSLSSGYTF

v_call: TRBV28
clone_size: few
j_call: TRBJ1-5
cdr3_length: 13
d_call: NA
cdr3_nt: TGTGCCAGCACTGGAGGGGGCAATCAGCCCCAGCATTTT
cdr3_aa: CASTGGGNQPQHF

v_call: TRBV27
clone_size: many
j_call: TRBJ2-3
cdr3_length: 17
d_call: TRBD1
cdr3_nt: TGTGCCAGCAGTCCCCCGCTCGGGGACAGGGGAACAGATACGCAGTATTTT
cdr3_aa: CASSPPLGDRGTDTQYF

v_call: TRBV7-8
clone_size: many
j_call: TRBJ1-1
cdr3_length: 14
d_call: NA
cdr3_nt: TGTGCCAGCAGCTCGACCGCAAAGGACACTGAAGCTTTCTTT
cdr3_aa: CASSSTAKDTEAFF

v_call: TRBV12-3/TRBV12-4
clone_size: NA
j_call: TRBJ2-1
cdr3_length: 12
d_call: NA
cdr3_nt: TGTGCCAGCAGTTGGTCGACCGGTGAGCAGTTCTTC
cdr3_aa: CASSWSTGEQFF

v_call: TRBV27
clone_size: NA
j_call: TRBJ2-3
cdr3_length: 15
d_call: TRBD2
cdr3_nt: TGTGCCAGCAGTTTAGGGGCAGGGCGGGGGGATACGCAGTATTTT
cdr3_aa: CASSLGAGRGDTQYF

v_call: TRBV5-6
clone_size: NA
j_call: TRBJ1-2
cdr3_length: 15
d_call: NA
cdr3_nt: TGTGCCAGCAACAAGGCGGATGAAACTAACTATGGCTACACCTTC
cdr3_aa: CASNKADETNYGYTF

v_call: TRBV7-3
clone_size: NA
j_call: TRBJ2-3
cdr3_length: 15
d_call: NA
cdr3_nt: TGTGCCAGCAGCGAGTTAGCGGTAGGTGTGGATACGCATTATTTT
cdr3_aa: CASSELAVGVDTHYF

v_call: TRBV6-5
clone_size: few
j_call: TRBJ2-1
cdr3_length: 15
d_call: TRBD2
cdr3_nt: TGTGCCAGCAGTTACATGGGAGCGGGATACAATGAGCAGTTCTTC
cdr3_aa: CASSYMGAGYNEQFF

v_call: TRBV3-1
clone_size: few
j_call: TRBJ2-1
cdr3_length: 14
d_call: TRBD2
cdr3_nt: TGTGCCAGCAGCCATCGACTAGCGAATAAAGAGCAGTTCTTC
cdr3_aa: CASSHRLANKEQFF

v_call: TRBV7-2
clone_size: many
j_call: TRBJ2-7
cdr3_length: 14
d_call: TRBD1
cdr3_nt: TGTGCCAGCAGCATAAAGGACAGGGGTTACGAGCAGTACTTC
cdr3_aa: CASSIKDRGYEQYF

v_call: TRBV4-1
clone_size: NA
j_call: TRBJ2-3
cdr3_length: 19
d_call: TRBD2
cdr3_nt: TGCGCCAGCAGCCAAGATATATCGACTAGCGGGAGGGCCGATGATACGCAGTATTTT
cdr3_aa: CASSQDISTSGRADDTQYF

v_call: TRBV27
clone_size: many
j_call: TRBJ2-7
cdr3_length: 14
d_call: NA
cdr3_nt: TGTGCCAGCAGTTTAGAACGTGGGAGGAACGAGCAGTACTTC
cdr3_aa: CASSLERGRNEQYF

v_call: TRBV20-1
clone_size: few
j_call: TRBJ2-3
cdr3_length: 16
d_call: TRBD2
cdr3_nt: TGCAGTGCCATCGTAACTAGCGGGAATAGGCCAGATACGCAGTATTTT
cdr3_aa: CSAIVTSGNRPDTQYF